This TCR beta chain was observed in a study of neoadjuvant anti-PD-1 for oral cavity cancer. Trimming removed 0 bases at V and 5 bases at J, with 16 bases between. The CDR3 is 16 residues long. Germline V lookup: CDR1 MNHNS, CDR2 SASEGT. Assay used: immunoSEQ multiplex PCR; TCRdb lists only in-frame clones, some missing. The profile shows about 16,000 clones, approximately 75% of them singletons. The chain carries TRBV6-1 and TRBJ1-1; weak D call: TRBD1 (6 bases). The receptor was isolated from a person between 35 and 79 years old with oral cavity squamous cell carcinoma. Sequenced here: PBMCs, sampled before nivolumab (anti-PD-1) treatment. As DNA, the CDR3 is TGTGCCAGCAGTGAAGCGCTTCCCGACAGGTCGACTGAAGCTTTCTTT. This translates into CASSEALPDRSTEAFF.